Below are 20 T cell receptor beta chains sequenced from a single sample in a study of Graves' ophthalmopathy and Graves' hyperthyroidism. Researchers took RNA transcripts and amplified TCR beta CDR3 regions from them. The first round was an RT-PCR with HTBI primers, and the second round was a multiplex PCR. A single record per CDR3 protein comes from TCRdb applying MiXCR to the multiplex PCR reads. The sample consists of 350,000 to 400,000 distinct CDR3 sequences, 15% to 17% of them appearing once. Sample: peripheral blood. The source of these receptors is a woman aged 18-30 years with stable Graves' hyperthyroidism.

Many counts were recorded for this clonotype. The V and J genes are TRBV7-2 and TRBJ2-2; 9 nucleotides align to TRBD2. The CDR3 has 15 residues. V gave up 5 bases and J gave up 6 bases; unmatched junction bases: 7. Per the germline V gene, CDR1 is SGHTA and CDR2 is FQGNSA. CDR3 amino acids: CASSILRGGSGELFF. The CDR3 DNA is TGTGCCAGCAGCATCCTGCGGGGGGGCTCCGGGGAGCTGTTTTTT.

This clonotype has ten or more counts. The V gene is TRBV19, the J gene TRBJ1-5, with TRBD1 identical over 7 bases. This CDR3 spans 15 amino acids. The germline V gene encodes CDR1 LNHDA and CDR2 SQIVND (reference sequence). V lost 3 bases and J lost 4; bases outside the gene matches: 6. As DNA, the CDR3 is TGTGCCAGTAGTATGTATAAGGGGGCGAATCAGCCCCAGCATTTT. Translated, it gives CASSMYKGANQPQHF.

This clonotype was detected many times. A read error may be the cause here, since a much bigger clone is one base away. The V and J genes are TRBV12-3 or TRBV12-4 and TRBJ1-5; unclear D gene. V was clipped by 0 bases and J by 5 bases, with 2 bases between them. This CDR3 spans 12 amino acids. The chain's CDR3 is CASSLADQPQHF. The CDR3 coding sequence is TGTGCCAGCAGTTTAGCGGATCAGCCCCAGCATTTT.

A single count supports this clonotype. The chain has TRBV25-1 and TRBJ2-5, with TRBD2 matching 7 bases. The CDR3 length is 14 residues. Germline assignment: CDR1 MGHDK and CDR2 SYGVNS. V lost 2 bases, J lost 4 bases, and 4 bases stayed unmatched. The DNA for the CDR3 is TGTGCCAGCAGTGAACGGGGAGGGAGAGAGACCCAGTACTTC. Amino acids: CASSERGGRETQYF.

Comments on this clonotype: A single base separates this from a much larger clone, so it may be a read error. In DNA form, the CDR3 reads TGTGCCAGCAGCCCGATTATGGGGGCGGTCAATGAAGCTTTCTTT. Translation: CASSPIMGAVNEAFF. V usage is TRBV27 and J usage is TRBJ1-1; a weak D match, TRBD1 (6 bases). Germline V gene sequence: CDR1 MNHEY, CDR2 SMNVEV (reference sequence). With 6 bases removed from V and 7 bases from J, the gap between germline ends came to 21 bases. The length of the CDR3 is 15 residues.

Comment on this clonotype: A read error may produce the germline difference seen at one junction end. The chain employs TRBV5-1 and TRBJ1-1, with D possibly TRBD1 on 6 matching bases. The CDR3 is 14 amino acids. The germline gives CDR1 SGHRS, CDR2 YFSETQ. CDR3 in amino acids: CVSSPLQGYTEAFF. In DNA form, the CDR3 reads TGCGTCAGCAGCCCCTTACAGGGATACACTGAAGCTTTCTTT.

In its sample, this clonotype was seen many times. The chain uses TRBV6-5 and TRBJ1-5; no reliable D call. CDR3 length: 14 residues. CDR1 and CDR2 from the germline V gene are MNHEY and SVGAGI. The V end was cut by 0 bases, the J end by 4 bases, with 7 bases between. CDR3 sequence: CASSYSGSNQPQHF. The CDR3 bases are TGTGCCAGCAGTTACTCGGGATCGAATCAGCCCCAGCATTTT.

The CDR3 loop is CASLSFYGYTF. Here the CDR3 DNA reads TGTGCCAGCCTCTCGTTCTATGGCTACACCTTC. The V gene is TRBV7-2, the J gene TRBJ1-2; no clear D gene. Trimming shortened V by 8 bases and J by 4 bases, and 8 bases separated the two germline ends. The CDR3 loop spans 11 amino acids. Germline V CDR1 and CDR2: SGHTA, FQGNSA.

This clonotype came up a few times. The chain couples TRBV7-2 to TRBJ2-5; D gene unclear. CDR3 length equals 12 residues. Trimming removed 5 bases from V and 5 bases from J, with 9 bases in between. Germline V gene sequence: CDR1 SGHTA, CDR2 FQGNSA. For the CDR3, the DNA is TGTGCCAGCAGCGCATATTCGGAGACCCAGTACTTC. Translating it yields CASSAYSETQYF. The complete variable domain, with remaining parts taken from reference TRBV7-2 and TRBJ2-5, reads GAGVSQSPSNKVTEKGKDVELRCDPISGHTALYWYRQSLGQGLEFLIYFQGNSAPDKSGLPSDRFSAERTGGSVSTLTIQRTQQEDSAVYLCASSAYSETQYFGPGTRLLVL.

This clonotype was found many times. The chain links TRBV19 to TRBJ1-5; 9 nucleotides match TRBD1. The CDR3 extends over 13 amino acids. Germline V gene lookup returns CDR1 LNHDA and CDR2 SQIVND (reference sequence). The trim removed 8 bases at V and 3 bases at J, leaving 2 bases unmatched. Here the CDR3 reads CASRTGDNQPQHF. The DNA for the CDR3 is TGTGCCAGTCGGACAGGGGACAATCAGCCCCAGCATTTT.

This clonotype was counted ten times or more. J is TRBJ1-1 and V is TRBV27; D is perhaps TRBD1 (5 bases). V was shortened by 8 bases and J by 0 bases, with 16 bases between the two germline ends. The CDR3 contains 15 residues. Germline V gene data show CDR1 as MNHEY and CDR2 as SMNVEV (reference sequence). CDR3 loop: CASRRAKGMNTEAFF. In DNA form, the CDR3 reads TGTGCCAGCCGCCGAGCCAAGGGGATGAACACTGAAGCTTTCTTT.

This clonotype turned up a few times. A read error may explain this, as a much larger clone is one base away. The chain joins TRBV7-3 to TRBJ2-2, with D perhaps matching TRBD2 (6 bases). Germline CDR1 is SGHTA and CDR2 is FQGTGA. The CDR3 totals 13 residues. Trimming stripped 6 bases from V and 4 bases from J, with 9 bases between. DNA of the CDR3: TGTGCCAGCAGGCGGAGGGGCACCGGGGAGCTGTTTTTT. Encoded protein: CASRRRGTGELFF.

This clonotype came up many times. The gene calls are TRBV7-2 and TRBJ1-6; D perhaps matches TRBD1 (5 bases). The CDR3 consists of 17 residues. Germline lookup yields CDR1 SGHTA and CDR2 FQGNSA. V lost 5 bases and J lost 0, with 14 bases in between. CDR3 sequence: CASSPRVLGSYNSPLHF. CDR3 DNA sequence: TGTGCCAGCAGCCCCAGGGTGCTCGGCTCCTATAATTCACCCCTCCACTTT. Full variable domain (remainder filled in from reference TRBV7-2 and TRBJ1-6): GAGVSQSPSNKVTEKGKDVELRCDPISGHTALYWYRQSLGQGLEFLIYFQGNSAPDKSGLPSDRFSAERTGGSVSTLTIQRTQQEDSAVYLCASSPRVLGSYNSPLHFGNGTRLTVT.

This clonotype has ten or more counts. This chain links TRBV7-9 with TRBJ2-5, with D tentatively TRBD1 or TRBD2 (5 bases each). The CDR3 has 13 amino acids. V gave up 5 bases and J gave up 10 bases, with 17 bases separating them. Germline V gives CDR1 SEHNR, CDR2 FQNEAQ (reference sequence). DNA for the CDR3: TGTGCCAGCAGCCCAGGGACCTCCCGGGACCAGTACTTC. Its protein product is CASSPGTSRDQYF.

The rearrangement links TRBV20-1 to TRBJ2-2; 11 bases line up with TRBD2. CDR1 and CDR2 from the germline V gene are DFQATT and SNEGSKA (reference sequence). J lost 4 bases, V lost 6 bases, and 7 bases had no gene match. The CDR3 contains 15 residues. The CDR3 sequence: CSARLAGLSTGELFF. The CDR3 DNA is TGCAGTGCCAGACTAGCGGGGCTCTCCACCGGGGAGCTGTTTTTT.

The table lists this clonotype with a few counts. Given the absence of the conserved phenylalanine or tryptophan at the CDR3 end, a read error is likely. The limits of the CDR3 on the DNA are not certain, so only TCRdb's listed CDR3 is given. The rearrangement links TRBV11-2 to TRBJ1-5; the table assigns TRBD1, which was not confirmed against the DNA. Termini included, the CDR3 measures 15 amino acids. CDR1 and CDR2 (germline): SGHAT, FQNNGV. The CDR3 spells CASSLGQGYRQPQQL.

This clonotype was seen repeatedly, ten times or more. The chain employs TRBV5-1 and TRBJ2-7; 7 bases are a match to TRBD1. The CDR3 totals 14 residues. V dropped 5 bases and J dropped 6; count of bases not matched to a gene: 11. Per germline, CDR1 SGHRS and CDR2 YFSETQ. CDR3 amino acids: CASREGGAPSEQYF. The CDR3 DNA follows: TGCGCCAGCAGGGAAGGGGGCGCCCCTTCCGAGCAGTACTTC.

This clonotype has a count of ten or more. The V and J genes are TRBV6-1 and TRBJ1-5; no firm D call. The ends were cut back, 8 bases at V and 5 bases at J, with 13 bases in the middle. The CDR3 consists of 13 residues. CDR1 and CDR2 from the germline V gene are MNHNS and SASEGT. This chain's CDR3 is CASQLAPHQPQHF. Written as DNA, the CDR3 is TGTGCCAGCCAACTTGCCCCCCATCAGCCCCAGCATTTT.

At least ten counts were recorded for this clonotype. The chain recombines TRBV6-5 with TRBJ1-1, with D possibly being TRBD1 (5 bases). Germline V gene data show CDR1 as MNHEY and CDR2 as SVGAGI. The ends were cut back, 2 bases at V and 3 bases at J, with 7 bases in the middle. CDR3 size: 13 residues. The CDR3 coding sequence is TGTGCCAGCAGTTACCTGGGGGACACTGAAGCTTTCTTT. Protein product: CASSYLGDTEAFF.

Ten or more counts support this clonotype. This chain links TRBV6-2 or TRBV6-3 with TRBJ2-2; TRBD1 agrees at 7 bases. Germline CDR1 MNHEY, CDR2 SVGEGT. The CDR3 is 16 residues long. Trimming removed 5 bases from V and 3 bases from J; junction bases left unmatched: 9. CDR3 region: CASSTYPGGDTGELFF. CDR3 in DNA: TGTGCCAGCAGTACTTATCCAGGGGGAGACACCGGGGAGCTGTTTTTT.